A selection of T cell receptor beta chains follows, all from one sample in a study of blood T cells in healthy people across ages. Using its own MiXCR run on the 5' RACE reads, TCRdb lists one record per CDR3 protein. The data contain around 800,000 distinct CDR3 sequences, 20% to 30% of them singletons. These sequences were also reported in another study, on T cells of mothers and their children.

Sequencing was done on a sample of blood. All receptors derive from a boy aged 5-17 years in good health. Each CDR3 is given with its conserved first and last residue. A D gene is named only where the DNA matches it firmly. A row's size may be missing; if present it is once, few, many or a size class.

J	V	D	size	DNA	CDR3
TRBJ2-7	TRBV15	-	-	TGTGCCACCAGCAGGGGGGTCTACGGGCAGTACTTC	CATSRGVYGQYF
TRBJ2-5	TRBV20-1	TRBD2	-	TGCAGTGCTAGGGAACTAGCGGGGGGGCTGGTAGAGACCCAGTACTTC	CSARELAGGLVETQYF
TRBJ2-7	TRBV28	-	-	TGTGCCAGCACAACGACAGACGAATACGAGCAGTACTTC	CASTTTDEYEQYF
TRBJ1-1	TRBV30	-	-	TGTGCCTGGAGTGGAAACATGAACACTGAAGCTTTCTTT	CAWSGNMNTEAFF
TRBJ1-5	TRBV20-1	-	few	TGCAGTGCTAGAGATGCAAGTTATAGCAATCAGCCCCAGCATTTT	CSARDASYSNQPQHF
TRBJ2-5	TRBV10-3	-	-	TGTGCCATCAGTGCACCTCAAGAGACCCAGTACTTC	CAISAPQETQYF
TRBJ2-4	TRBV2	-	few	TGTGCCAGCAGCAAGCAGGGGTCCAAAAACATTCAGTACTTC	CASSKQGSKNIQYF
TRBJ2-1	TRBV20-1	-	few	TGCAGTGCTAGAGTATCACTAGCACGCGATGAGCAGTTCTTC	CSARVSLARDEQFF
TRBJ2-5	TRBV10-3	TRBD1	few	TGTGCCATCAGTGGACAGGGGCCCGGAAAGACCCAGTACTTC	CAISGQGPGKTQYF
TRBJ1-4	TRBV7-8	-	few	TGTGCCAGCAGCTTAGAGGCGAAGACGGTTTCCCTGTTTTTT	CASSLEAKTVSLFF
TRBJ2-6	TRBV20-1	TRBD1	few	TGCAGTGCCTCAGCCGGGACAGGGGGCTCTGGGGCCAACGTCCTGACTTTC	CSASAGTGGSGANVLTF
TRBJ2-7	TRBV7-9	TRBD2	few	TGTGCCAGCAGCCACCGACTAGCGGGGGCCTACGAGCAGTACTTC	CASSHRLAGAYEQYF
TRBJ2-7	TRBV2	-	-	TGTGCCAGCATGCAGGACCGTGACTACGAGCAGTACTTC	CASMQDRDYEQYF
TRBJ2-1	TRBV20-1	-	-	TGCAGTGCTAGTGCGGGTAACAATGAGCAGTTCTTC	CSASAGNNEQFF
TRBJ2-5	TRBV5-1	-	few	TGCGCCAGCAGCTTGGTGGTTGCGGGGGCCCAACAAGAGACCCAGTACTTC	CASSLVVAGAQQETQYF
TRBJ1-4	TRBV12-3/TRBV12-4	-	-	TGTGCCAGCAGCTCTCCCCAGGGAAAACTGTTTTTT	CASSSPQGKLFF
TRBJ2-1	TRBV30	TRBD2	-	TGTGCCTGCAGATTCGGGCTAGCGGGGTACTGTGAGGACAATGAGCAGTTCTTC	CACRFGLAGYCEDNEQFF
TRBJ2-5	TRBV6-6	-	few	TGTGCCAGCTCGGCCGGTGGCAGGGAGACCCAGTACTTC	CASSAGGRETQYF
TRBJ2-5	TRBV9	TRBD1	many	TGTGCCAGCAGCGCGACAGGGGCCCTGCGCCAGTACTTC	CASSATGALRQYF
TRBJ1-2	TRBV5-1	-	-	TGCGCCAGCAGCGCTGACATGGTCGACGGCTACACCTTC	CASSADMVDGYTF
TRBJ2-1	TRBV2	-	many	TGTGCCAGCAGTGGTGGGGGGGGCCTCTACAATGAGCAGTTCTTC	CASSGGGGLYNEQFF
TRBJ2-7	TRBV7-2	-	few	TGTGCCAGCAGCTACTCCGGGACGTACTCCTACGAGCAGTACTTC	CASSYSGTYSYEQYF
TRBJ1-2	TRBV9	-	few	TGTGCCCCCAGGCAGGTTCCGTATAACTATGGCTACACCTTC	CAPRQVPYNYGYTF
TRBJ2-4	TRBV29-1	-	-	TGCAGCGTCGTGGGGGACATCTACTACATTCAGTACTTC	CSVVGDIYYIQYF
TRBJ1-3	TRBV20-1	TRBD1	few	TGCAGTGCTAGCGGGACAGTCTCTGGAAACACCATATATTTT	CSASGTVSGNTIYF
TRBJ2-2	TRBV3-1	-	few	TGTGCCAGCAGCCAAGATCAGGCCGGGGAGCTGTTTTTT	CASSQDQAGELFF
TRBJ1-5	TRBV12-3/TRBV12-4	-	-	TGTGCCAGCAGTGTACAGAGGAAGGGTCAGCCCCAGCATTTT	CASSVQRKGQPQHF
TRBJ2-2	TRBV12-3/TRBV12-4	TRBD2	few	TGTGCCAGCAGCAGTTATAGCGGGGGCCCTCCCGGGGAGCTGTTTTTT	CASSSYSGGPPGELFF
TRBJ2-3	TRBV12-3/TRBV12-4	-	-	TGTGCCAGCAGTTTATTATTTAATACGCAGTATTTT	CASSLLFNTQYF
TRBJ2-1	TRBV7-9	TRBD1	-	TGTGCCAGCAGCACGGACAGGGATGAGCAGTTCTTC	CASSTDRDEQFF
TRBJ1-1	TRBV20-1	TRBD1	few	TGCAGTGCTAGACCCTTGAGGGGGCGGGGGGGCGACACTGAAGCTTTCTTT	CSARPLRGRGGDTEAFF
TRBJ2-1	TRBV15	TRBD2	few	TGTGCCACCAGCAGAGATCAAACTAGCGGGCGTAACAATGAGCAGTTCTTC	CATSRDQTSGRNNEQFF
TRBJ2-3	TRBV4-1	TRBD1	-	TGCGCCAGCAGCCAACCGACTCGGGGGACAGGTACGCAGTATTTT	CASSQPTRGTGTQYF
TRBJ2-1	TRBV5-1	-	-	TGCGCCAGCAGCTTAGGAGGAGCGCCCTCCTACAATGAGCAGTTCTTC	CASSLGGAPSYNEQFF
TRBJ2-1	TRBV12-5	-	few	TGTGCTAGTTCCGGCAGGGAAGACAATGAGCAGTTCTTC	CASSGREDNEQFF
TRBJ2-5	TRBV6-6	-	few	TGTGCCAGCGGGGGCAGTAGAGAGACCCAGTACTTC	CASGGSRETQYF
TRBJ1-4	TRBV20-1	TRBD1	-	TGCAGTGCTAGGGACCCGACAGGGGCGGGCCCAACTAATGAAAAACTGTTTTTT	CSARDPTGAGPTNEKLFF